This passage covers 10 T cell receptor beta chains from one sample sequenced in a study of blood T cell repertoires in COVID-19. TCRdb keeps only in-frame clones here, not all; method: immunoSEQ multiplex PCR. The sample has approximately 85,000 clones; about nine tenths are singletons. Sequencing was performed on peripheral blood. These receptor sequences come from a woman between 50 and 59 years old with active or convalescent COVID-19.

This chain links TRBV19 with TRBJ1-5; TRBD1 matches 11 bases. Germline V CDR1 and CDR2: LNHDA, SQIVND (reference sequence). V shed 9 bases, J shed 5 bases, and the junction held 6 bases outside the gene matches. The CDR3 consists of 14 residues. The CDR3 bases are TGTGCCAGCACAGGACAGGGGGCACATCAGCCCCAGCATTTT. This codes for CASTGQGAHQPQHF.

V is TRBV14 and J is TRBJ1-1; D is unclear. The CDR3 spans 14 residues. The germline gives CDR1 SGHDN, CDR2 FVKESK. Trimming removed 2 bases from V and 1 base from J, with 8 bases in between. CDR3 residues: CASSQTYANTEAFF. The CDR3 DNA reads TGTGCCAGCAGCCAAACCTACGCGAACACTGAAGCTTTCTTT. Looking up the rest from reference TRBV14 and TRBJ1-1 gives the full variable domain: EAGVTQFPSHSVIEKGQTVTLRCDPISGHDNLYWYRRVMGKEIKFLLHFVKESKQDESGMPNNRFLAERTGGTYSTLKVQPAELEDSGVYFCASSQTYANTEAFFGQGTRLTVV.

CDR3 sequence: CASGLGQGLAAFF. CDR3 bases: TGTGCTAGTGGTTTGGGTCAGGGGTTGGCTGCTTTCTTT. The rearrangement joins TRBV12-5 to TRBJ1-1; a weak D match, TRBD1 (6 bases). Germline values: CDR1 LGHNT, CDR2 FRNRAP. V was shortened by 1 base and J by 11 bases, with 14 bases between the two germline ends. CDR3 length: 13 residues.

The J gene is TRBJ1-1, the V gene TRBV23-1; weak D call: TRBD1 (6 bases). TRBV23-1 is sorted into the ORF group, with uncertain function. V was cut by 0 bases and J by 5 bases, with 16 bases left in between. The CDR3 spans 16 residues. The CDR3 DNA follows: TGCGCCAGCAGTCAATCACAGGGTGGATTAAGGACTGAAGCTTTCTTT. Translated: CASSQSQGGLRTEAFF.

V usage is TRBV27 and J usage is TRBJ2-1; 12 bases fit TRBD2. Losses at the gene ends were 6 bases for V and 8 bases for J; bases not matched to a gene: 8. The CDR3 contains 15 residues. The germline CDR1 and CDR2 sequences are MNHEY and SMNVEV (reference sequence). The CDR3 sequence: CASRSGLAGGHEQFF. The DNA of the CDR3 is TGTGCCAGCAGGTCTGGGCTAGCGGGGGGGCATGAGCAGTTCTTC.

The chain links TRBV7-9 to TRBJ2-5; 9 bases are a match to TRBD1. Germline CDR1 is SEHNR and CDR2 is FQNEAQ (reference sequence). V lost 5 bases, J lost 4 bases, and 5 bases stayed unmatched. This CDR3 comprises 14 residues. This CDR3 reads CASSLETGGETQYF. As DNA, the CDR3 is TGTGCCAGCAGCCTAGAGACAGGGGGAGAGACCCAGTACTTC.

The J gene is TRBJ2-3, the V gene TRBV6-5; possible D gene TRBD1, 7 bases. The CDR3 length is 14 residues. V lost 6 bases to trimming and J lost 6 bases, with 16 bases between them. Per the germline V gene, CDR1 is MNHEY and CDR2 is SVGAGI. The CDR3 DNA follows: TGTGCCAGCAGAGCGGGTTCCAGGGGGGATACGCAGTATTTT. Protein sequence: CASRAGSRGDTQYF.

This clone came up a few times. The chain uses TRBV3-1 (or the pseudogene TRBV3-2) and TRBJ1-6, with TRBD1 matching over 12 bases. This CDR3 region has 17 residues. The germline gives CDR1 LGHDT, CDR2 YNNKEL (reference sequence). The V gene end was trimmed by 6 bases and the J gene end by 10 bases; junction bases not matched to a gene: 13. The CDR3 DNA sequence: TGTGCCAGCAGTCGTGGGACAGGGGGCGACCCTCCATCACCCCTCCACTTT. Translating it yields CASSRGTGGDPPSPLHF.

In its sample, this clone was seen once. The V call is TRBV20-1, the J call TRBJ2-3, with TRBD2 matching 8 bases. Per the germline V gene, CDR1 is DFQATT and CDR2 is SNEGSKA (reference sequence). The CDR3 sequence is 14 residues long. J lost 5 bases, V lost 5 bases, and 9 bases had no gene match. The CDR3 is CSAGGLAVGDTQYF. For the CDR3, the DNA is TGCAGTGCTGGTGGACTAGCTGTCGGAGATACGCAGTATTTT.

The rearrangement joins TRBV5-6 to TRBJ1-6, with D unclear. Germline assignment: CDR1 SGHDT and CDR2 YYEEEE. The CDR3 covers 15 residues. V lost 3 bases, J lost 8 bases, and 15 bases lay in between. As DNA, the CDR3 is TGTGCCAGCAGCTGGGCAGGATTAGTGGATTCACCCCTCCACTTT. Translated, it gives CASSWAGLVDSPLHF.